The sequence of this T cell receptor (beta chain) was determined in a study of T cells in Graves' hyperthyroidism and ophthalmopathy. Study-level findings and limits: Stable hyperthyroidism was separated from ophthalmopathy by a model based on 13 V-J features.

TCR beta CDR3 region amplification was performed from RNA transcripts. Researchers ran a first-round RT-PCR on the TCR CDR3 using the HTBI primer set. From the multiplex PCR reads, TCRdb called clonotypes with MiXCR, one entry per CDR3 protein. Of fewer than 500,000 distinct CDR3 sequences listed, about 14% were seen once; the top ten hold around 20%. This clonotype came up a few times. The antigen remains undetermined. The TCR comes from a young man with Graves' hyperthyroidism that later progressed to Graves' ophthalmopathy. The sample consisted of blood.

CDR3 DNA: TGTGCCAGCAGTGAATGGGACAGGAACACTGAAGCTTTCTTT. This sequence encodes CASSEWDRNTEAFF. The V call is TRBV25-1, the J call TRBJ1-1, with 7 positions matching TRBD1. CDR3 size: 14 residues. V lost 1 base, J lost 1 base, and 0 bases stayed unmatched. Looked up from germline, CDR1 is MGHDK and CDR2 is SYGVNS. Full variable domain (missing parts from reference TRBV25-1 and TRBJ1-1): EADIYQTPRYLVIGTGKKITLECSQTMGHDKMYWYQQDPGMELHLIHYSYGVNSTEKGDLSSESTVSRIRTEHFPLTLESARPSHTSQYLCASSEWDRNTEAFFGQGTRLTVV.